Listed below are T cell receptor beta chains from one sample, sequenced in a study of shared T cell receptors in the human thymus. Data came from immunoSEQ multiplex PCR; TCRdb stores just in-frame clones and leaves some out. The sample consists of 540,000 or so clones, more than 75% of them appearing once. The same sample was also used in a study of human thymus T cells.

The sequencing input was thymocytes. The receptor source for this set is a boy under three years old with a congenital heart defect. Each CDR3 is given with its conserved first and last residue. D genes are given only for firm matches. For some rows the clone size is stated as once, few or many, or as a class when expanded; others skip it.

DNA: TGTGCCAGCAGGGAAAGAGCAGGGACTAATTATAGCAATCAGCCCCAGCATTTT; CDR3: CASRERAGTNYSNQPQHF; J: TRBJ1-5; size: .; D: .; length: 18; V: TRBV7-8
DNA: TGTGCCAGCAGCGAAATACTAGCGGGAGGCCTCGTGGATACGCAGTATTTT; CDR3: CASSEILAGGLVDTQYF; J: TRBJ2-3; size: once; D: TRBD2; length: 17; V: TRBV6-1
DNA: TGCAGCGCAGAAAGCGGGAGGGCCTGTATGGCCAAAAACATTCAGTACTTC; CDR3: CSAESGRACMAKNIQYF; J: TRBJ2-4; size: .; D: TRBD2; length: 17; V: TRBV29-1
DNA: TGTGCCTGGAGGATGACAACAGGGGTCTACTCCTACGAGCAGTACTTC; CDR3: CAWRMTTGVYSYEQYF; J: TRBJ2-7; size: .; D: TRBD1; length: 16; V: TRBV30
DNA: TGCGCCAGCAGGTGGACAGGGGTGGGCACTGAAGCTTTCTTT; CDR3: CASRWTGVGTEAFF; J: TRBJ1-1; size: few; D: TRBD1; length: 14; V: TRBV5-1
DNA: TGTGCCAGCCCGGGACAGGGGGACTATGGCTACACCTTC; CDR3: CASPGQGDYGYTF; J: TRBJ1-2; size: few; D: TRBD1; length: 13; V: TRBV2
DNA: TGTGCCAGCAGTTTAGCCACCGGGACTTCGGGGGAAAAACTGTTTTTT; CDR3: CASSLATGTSGEKLFF; J: TRBJ1-4; size: few; D: .; length: 16; V: TRBV28
DNA: TGTGCCAGCAGCTTGAACCCTAGCTCGGGGAGGGAATACACCGGGGAGCTGTTTTTT; CDR3: CASSLNPSSGREYTGELFF; J: TRBJ2-2; size: .; D: TRBD2; length: 19; V: TRBV11-3
DNA: TGTGCCATCAGTGATGATGAGCGGGACTCCTACGAGCAGTACTTC; CDR3: CAISDDERDSYEQYF; J: TRBJ2-7; size: .; D: TRBD2; length: 15; V: TRBV10-3
DNA: TGTGCCAGCAGGCCAGACAGGCGACACTACAATGAGCAGTTCTTC; CDR3: CASRPDRRHYNEQFF; J: TRBJ2-1; size: .; D: .; length: 15; V: TRBV27
DNA: TGTGCCAGCAGCCCTGGACAGGGGAGCTCCTACGAGCAGTACTTC; CDR3: CASSPGQGSSYEQYF; J: TRBJ2-7; size: once; D: TRBD1; length: 15; V: TRBV7-2
DNA: TGTGCCAGCAGCTTAGCTATGTTGACAGGGCGATATGGCTACACCTTC; CDR3: CASSLAMLTGRYGYTF; J: TRBJ1-2; size: .; D: TRBD1; length: 16; V: TRBV7-9
DNA: TGTGCCAGCAGCTTAATCGCGGGACTGTTGAGTGAGCAGTTCTTC; CDR3: CASSLIAGLLSEQFF; J: TRBJ2-1; size: few; D: .; length: 15; V: TRBV7-9
DNA: TGTGCCAGCAGCCCTCTGGGCGGCGGGAGGGCCCGCGAGCAGTACTTC; CDR3: CASSPLGGGRAREQYF; J: TRBJ2-7; size: .; D: TRBD2; length: 16; V: TRBV7-6
DNA: TGTGCCAGCAGTCCCATCCTATCGGGGGTAGGAACTGAAGCTTTCTTT; CDR3: CASSPILSGVGTEAFF; J: TRBJ1-1; size: few; D: .; length: 16; V: TRBV27
DNA: TGTGCCAGCAGCTTGGTCGAGGGGGGGTGGACTGAAGCTTTCTTT; CDR3: CASSLVEGGWTEAFF; J: TRBJ1-1; size: .; D: .; length: 15; V: TRBV5-4
DNA: TGTGCCAGCAGTCGGACTAGCGGGATTTACAATGAGCAGTTCTTC; CDR3: CASSRTSGIYNEQFF; J: TRBJ2-1; size: .; D: TRBD2; length: 15; V: TRBV27
DNA: TGTGCCACCCATAGCGGGAGTACTTCCTACAATGAGCAGTTCTTC; CDR3: CATHSGSTSYNEQFF; J: TRBJ2-1; size: .; D: TRBD2; length: 15; V: TRBV10-3
DNA: TGCAGCGTGAGCGGTAGCTCCTACGAGCAGTACTTC; CDR3: CSVSGSSYEQYF; J: TRBJ2-7; size: .; D: .; length: 12; V: TRBV29-1
DNA: TGTGCCAGCAAGGGGACAGGGGGAAGGTCCTACGAGCAGTACTTC; CDR3: CASKGTGGRSYEQYF; J: TRBJ2-7; size: .; D: TRBD1; length: 15; V: TRBV6-4
DNA: TGTGCCATCAGTCGGGAGGGCCTCGCCAATGAGCAGTTCTTC; CDR3: CAISREGLANEQFF; J: TRBJ2-1; size: .; D: TRBD2; length: 14; V: TRBV10-3
DNA: TGTGCCAGCAGTCCGACACTAGGTTCGCGGTTCTTC; CDR3: CASSPTLGSRFF; J: TRBJ2-1; size: .; D: .; length: 12; V: TRBV27
DNA: TGTGCCAGCAGCACAAACCTTAGCGGAACGGACCTGGGGGAGTACTTC; CDR3: CASSTNLSGTDLGEYF; J: TRBJ2-7; size: .; D: .; length: 16; V: TRBV27
DNA: TGTGCCAGCAGCCAAGAAGGGACTAGCGGCCAAGAGACCCAGTACTTC; CDR3: CASSQEGTSGQETQYF; J: TRBJ2-5; size: .; D: TRBD2; length: 16; V: TRBV4-2
DNA: TGTGCCAGCAGCTTAAGAGGGGGTAAACCCAGGACGTGGGGTCCCAACTATGGCTACACCTTC; CDR3: CASSLRGGKPRTWGPNYGYTF; J: TRBJ1-2; size: .; D: .; length: 21; V: TRBV7-6